The text below deals with one T cell receptor beta chain. Methods used by the authors: Amplification of reference gene primers provided the estimated nucleated cell counts. The method was immunoSEQ multiplex PCR; TCRdb's version includes in-frame clones alone and lacks a portion of them. That table is the source of V, J and clone size, and D and trimming were worked out from the DNA. The profile shows about 180,000 clones, 75% to 90% of them singletons. The data are from a study of blood T cell repertoires in COVID-19. Whole-study context: From the United States, Italy and Spain came samples of acute and convalescent COVID-19. The cDNA or gDNA used as material had been derived from T cells, B-cell-depleted T cells, or PBMCs.

Followed longitudinally, the Seattle patients had been enrolled during active infection. V trimming: 8 bases; J trimming: 3 bases; junction bases outside the gene matches: 9. The CDR3 is 14 amino acids. The germline V gene encodes CDR1 MNHEY and CDR2 SVGAGI. Sequenced: peripheral blood. The gene calls are TRBV6-5 and TRBJ2-7, with 8 bases that match TRBD1. The clonotype originates from a woman aged 65 to 85 with COVID-19, enrolled during active disease. The CDR3 DNA reads TGTGCCAGCTTACAGACAGGGGTAGTCTACGAGCAGTACTTC. Protein sequence: CASLQTGVVYEQYF.